One and the same sample provided the 14 T cell receptor beta chains below, sequenced in a study of blood T cells in healthy people across ages. A second PCR, run for roughly 7 to 11 cycles, used a sample-barcoded 5' primer plus a J-beta primer mix. MiXCR, applied by TCRdb to the 5' RACE reads, yields one record per CDR3 protein. In the table there are about 1.7 million distinct CDR3 sequences, roughly 27% of which are singletons. The sequenced sample consisted of blood. The receptor source for this set is a woman in her thirties in good health.

This sequence joins TRBV6-6 and TRBJ2-7; tentatively, D is TRBD1 or TRBD2 (5 bases each). V was clipped by 2 bases and J by 2 bases, with 10 bases between them. This CDR3 comprises 14 residues. The germline gives CDR1 MNHNY, CDR2 SVGAGI (reference sequence). CDR3 residues: CASSYQSGPYEQYF. The CDR3 region has the DNA TGTGCCAGCAGTTACCAGTCGGGACCCTACGAGCAGTACTTC.

The V gene is TRBV10-3, the J gene TRBJ1-1; a weak D match, TRBD1 (5 bases). The germline V and J ends were trimmed by 6 bases and 3 bases, with 8 bases remaining between them. This CDR3 contains 12 residues. CDR1 ENHRY and CDR2 SYGVKD come from the germline V gene. CDR3 nucleotide sequence: TGTGCCATCAGGGGGGGAGACACTGAAGCTTTCTTT. Translation: CAIRGGDTEAFF.

The chain has TRBV19 and TRBJ1-1; D uncertain. The V gene lost 7 bases and the J gene lost 0 bases, with 9 bases spanning the gap. This CDR3 is 13 amino acids long. Germline V gene sequence: CDR1 LNHDA, CDR2 SQIVND (reference sequence). The chain's CDR3 is CASTLDLNTEAFF. The CDR3 coding sequence is TGTGCCAGTACCCTCGACCTGAACACTGAAGCTTTCTTT.

About this clonotype itself: The junction does not match germline at one end; this may be a read error. V and J are TRBV9 and TRBJ1-2; 12 bases align to TRBD1. Germline V gives CDR1 SGDLS, CDR2 YYNGEE. This CDR3 has 17 residues. The DNA for the CDR3 is TGTGCCGGCAGCCAAGGGACAGGGGGCGCAGAAGACTATGGCTACACCTTC. Its protein product is CAGSQGTGGAEDYGYTF.

This clonotype was recorded many times. The chain employs TRBV7-9 and TRBJ2-7; no firm D call. The CDR3 is made up of 12 amino acids. The germline V gene encodes CDR1 SEHNR and CDR2 FQNEAQ (reference sequence). Trimming cost V 4 bases and J 3 bases, with 7 bases left between them. The CDR3 reads CASSSARYEQYF. The CDR3 DNA reads as TGTGCCAGCAGCTCCGCGCGCTACGAGCAGTACTTC. Supplemented by reference TRBV7-9 and TRBJ2-7, the full variable domain reads DTGVSQNPRHKITKRGQNVTFRCDPISEHNRLYWYRQTLGQGPEFLTYFQNEAQLEKSRLLSDRFSAERPKGSFSTLEIQRTEQGDSAMYLCASSSARYEQYFGPGTRLTVT.

Turning to this clonotype: A much more abundant neighbour one base away suggests this may be a read error. The chain has TRBV12-3 or TRBV12-4 and TRBJ2-5; D gene uncertain. The CDR3 contains 11 residues. Deletions cut 5 bases from V and 5 bases from J, with 6 bases between. The CDR3 reads CASSTDETQYF. The DNA of the CDR3 is TGTGCCAGCAGTACCGACGAGACCCAGTACTTC.

For this clonotype: The germline gene is not matched at one end of the junction; a read error may be the cause. The CDR3 loop reads CATSETHPGLATHEQFF. CDR3 DNA sequence: TGTGCCACCAGTGAGACTCACCCGGGACTAGCGACCCATGAGCAGTTCTTC. The V and J genes are TRBV10-3 and TRBJ2-1; TRBD2 aligns across 10 bases. The germline gives CDR1 ENHRY, CDR2 SYGVKD. This CDR3 comprises 17 residues.

Only a few counts were recorded for this clonotype. The chain recombines TRBV5-5 with TRBJ1-5, with unresolved D. The CDR3 extends over 14 amino acids. V was cut by 0 bases and J by 0 bases, with 4 bases left in between. CDR1 and CDR2 from the germline V gene are SGHKS and YYEKEE (reference sequence). As DNA, the CDR3 is TGTGCCAGCAGCTTGGTTGTTAGCAATCAGCCCCAGCATTTT. Its translation is CASSLVVSNQPQHF.

This clonotype was picked up a small number of times. J is TRBJ2-5 and V is TRBV5-1, with 7 bases aligning to TRBD1. The V gene end was trimmed by 4 bases and the J gene end by 13 bases; junction bases not matched to a gene: 22. The germline gives CDR1 SGHRS, CDR2 YFSETQ. The CDR3 loop spans 16 amino acids. CDR3 coding DNA: TGCGCCAGCAGCCACTCCTCCCTGGGACAGCCTTTGGAGCGGTACTTC. Translating gives CASSHSSLGQPLERYF.

This clonotype has a count of ten or more. The rearrangement joins TRBV28 to TRBJ2-5, with 8 bases matching TRBD1. Germline-derived CDR1 and CDR2 are MDHEN and SYDVKM. The CDR3 consists of 15 residues. V lost 5 bases, J lost 2 bases, and 7 bases stayed unmatched. The CDR3 DNA reads as TGTGCCAGCAGTCCACAGGGGGGAGCACAAGAGACCCAGTACTTC. Protein product: CASSPQGGAQETQYF.

The genes are TRBV20-1 and TRBJ2-7; 7 bases match TRBD1. The CDR3 consists of 14 residues. Looked up from germline, CDR1 is DFQATT and CDR2 is SNEGSKA (reference sequence). Trimming at V came to 0 bases and at J to 9 bases, leaving 11 bases not matched to a gene. The CDR3 loop reads CSARDLGDSGVQYF. The CDR3 DNA reads as TGCAGTGCTAGAGATTTAGGGGACAGTGGGGTGCAGTACTTC.

This clonotype was counted ten times or more. This rearrangement joins TRBV6-6 to TRBJ2-7; 7 bases fit TRBD2. This CDR3 has 14 residues. V lost 0 bases and J lost 3; bases outside the gene matches: 2. Germline V gives CDR1 MNHNY, CDR2 SVGAGI (reference sequence). The CDR3 loop reads CASSYSAGNYEQYF. The DNA of the CDR3 is TGTGCCAGCAGTTACTCAGCGGGAAACTACGAGCAGTACTTC.

This clonotype was found many times. This rearrangement joins TRBV5-1 to TRBJ2-5; TRBD2 matches at 10 bases. J was trimmed by 2 bases and V by 0 bases; bases with no gene match: 4. CDR3 length: 16 amino acids. CDR1 is SGHRS and CDR2 is YFSETQ in the germline V gene. The CDR3 nucleotides read TGCGCCAGCAGCTTGGATGCTAGCGGGGGACAAGAGACCCAGTACTTC. It specifies CASSLDASGGQETQYF.

This clonotype has only a few counts. This sequence joins TRBV3-1 and TRBJ2-7; D uncertain. Germline lookup yields CDR1 LGHDT and CDR2 YNNKEL (reference sequence). The V end lost 1 base, the J end lost 7 bases, and 14 bases lay between the germline ends. The CDR3 loop spans 14 amino acids. The CDR3 loop is CASSQVRAYNEQYF. CDR3 coding DNA: TGTGCCAGCAGCCAAGTTAGGGCATACAATGAGCAGTACTTC.